This TCR beta chain comes out of a study of control samples from healthy donors and cancer patients. Profiling relied on immunoSEQ multiplex PCR, and the TCRdb table lists in-frame clones only, not all of them. The table lists 160,000 or so clones, approximately 93% of them singletons. There are 13 residues in the CDR3. From germline, CDR1 is SGHRS and CDR2 YFSETQ. Trimming left V 0 bases short and J 5 bases short, with 9 bases between. This chain joins TRBV5-1 and TRBJ2-7, with D perhaps TRBD1 (5 bases). Sequenced input: blood. The TCR comes from a woman aged 40 to 50 in good health. As DNA, the CDR3 is TGCGCCAGCAGCTTGGACAGGCTTAACGAGCAGTACTTC. As protein: CASSLDRLNEQYF.